This TCR beta chain is from a study of T cells in Graves' hyperthyroidism and ophthalmopathy. This clonotype occurred many times. TCR beta CDR3 regions were amplified from RNA transcripts. When the TCR CDR3 underwent first-round RT-PCR, the HTBI primer set was used. TCRdb used MiXCR to reprocess the multiplex PCR reads, holding one entry per CDR3 protein. The data contain approximately 610,000 distinct CDR3 sequences, over 15% of them singletons. CDR3 length equals 15 residues. The V gene's germline CDR1 is DFQATT and CDR2 SNEGSKA (reference sequence). The ends lost 5 bases at V and 1 base at J; junction bases unmatched: 10.

The receptor comes from a woman aged 18-30 years with Graves' hyperthyroidism. Sequences were obtained from blood. V is TRBV20-1 and J is TRBJ1-1; TRBD1 agrees at 7 bases. The CDR3 DNA sequence: TGCAGTGCTGGGGCGACAGGGAGAGGGAACACTGAAGCTTTCTTT. Protein product: CSAGATGRGNTEAFF.